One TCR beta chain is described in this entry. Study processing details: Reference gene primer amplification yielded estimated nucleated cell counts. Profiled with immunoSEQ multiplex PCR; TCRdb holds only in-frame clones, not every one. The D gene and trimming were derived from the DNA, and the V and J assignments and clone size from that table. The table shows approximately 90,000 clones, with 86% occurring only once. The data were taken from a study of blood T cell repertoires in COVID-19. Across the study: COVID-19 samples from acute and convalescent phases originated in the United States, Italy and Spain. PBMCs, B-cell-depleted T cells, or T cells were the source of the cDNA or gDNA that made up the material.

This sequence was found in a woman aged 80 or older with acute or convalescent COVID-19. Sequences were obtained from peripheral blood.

This CDR3 is CASRTSASSYEQYF. The DNA for the CDR3 is TGTGCCAGCAGGACTAGCGCCAGCTCCTACGAGCAGTACTTC. The rearrangement uses TRBV2 and TRBJ2-7; 8 bases fit TRBD2. V was clipped by 6 bases and J by 0 bases; unmatched bases: 4. Germline V gene lookup returns CDR1 SNHLY and CDR2 FYNNEI. This CDR3 has 14 residues.